This T cell receptor beta chain appears in the sequencing data of a study of OX40 agonist ivuxolimab in advanced cancers. This clone showed up just a few times. The CDR3 is 14 amino acids. Trimming cost V 2 bases and J 5 bases, with 10 bases left between them. Germline-derived CDR1 and CDR2 are SNHLY and FYNNEI. The repertoire was sequenced with immunoSEQ multiplex PCR; TCRdb's copy has only in-frame clones and lacks some. Seen here are 65,000 to 70,000 clones, about 82% observed once, and the top ten hold approximately 11%. Source: CD4+ or CD8+ T cells sorted from blood, taken in a trial of the OX40 agonist ivuxolimab. The chain carries TRBV2 and TRBJ1-5; D uncertain. The source is an adult with an advanced solid tumor such as melanoma, head and neck, liver or kidney cancer. The CDR3 loop reads CASSERYGDQPQHF. The DNA for the CDR3 is TGTGCCAGCAGTGAAAGATATGGGGATCAGCCCCAGCATTTT.